A selection of T cell receptor beta chains follows, all from one sample in a study of blood T cell repertoires in COVID-19. Clones were sequenced by immunoSEQ multiplex PCR, and TCRdb holds only the in-frame ones, with some missing. In the table there are about 81,000 clones, approximately 89% of which are singletons. Input material: peripheral blood. The receptors originated from a woman of 80 years or more with active COVID-19. CDR3s leave out the opening cysteine and the closing phenylalanine or tryptophan. The order of the fields is D gene, V gene, CDR3 protein. The D gene is left open where the match is weak.

>-|TRBV6-5
ASSYLKGGGPHEQY
>TRBD1|TRBV24-1
ATSDRGQGTDTQY
>TRBD2|TRBV5-1
ASSLGLADTYEQY
>TRBD2|TRBV7-2
ASSPPGLAGAHEQF
>TRBD2|TRBV7-2
ASSPPSSGRRDTQY
>-|TRBV28
ASSQNLGGGFYGYT
>TRBD2|TRBV3-1/TRBV3-2
ASSPLRGLVNEQF
>TRBD1|TRBV5-1
ASSLAGTGGDGGTDTQY
>TRBD1|TRBV24-1
ATSETGTEIYQPQH
>-|TRBV6-1
ASSANYRERNNEQF
>-|TRBV19
ASSIGPSVYNEQF
>TRBD1|TRBV5-4
ASSLGPDRGRETQY
>-|TRBV18
ASSPPGVTEAF
>-|TRBV7-8
ASSRSRRKEGGNNEQF
>-|TRBV18
ASSPLRADTQY
>TRBD2|TRBV4-3
ASSHDRTSGAGYEQY
>-|TRBV19
ASNLGEGENTEAF
>-|TRBV19
ASSIGEASYNEQF
>-|TRBV4-1
ASSQDWPGSSYEQY
>-|TRBV28
ASSLGHDKLF
>TRBD2|TRBV24-1
ATSGGLAGVFPYNEQF
>TRBD2|TRBV7-7
ASSSLAGGINEQF
>-|TRBV5-4
ASSPKGLGTEAF
>TRBD2|TRBV6-6
ASGPGLAPDTQY
>-|TRBV3-1/TRBV3-2
ASSHDRKSYNEQF
>-|TRBV29-1
SVEGGRNYGYT
>-|TRBV29-1
SAARFVRETQY
>TRBD1|TRBV2
ASSPQGADYGYT
>-|TRBV6-6
ASSYSRAVSETQY
>-|TRBV7-2
ASSLMRRGPDTQY
>-|TRBV2
ASSGAGNEQF
>TRBD1|TRBV6-5
ASSRDRGHYEQY
>-|TRBV28
ASSFGGSRWEQY
>TRBD2|TRBV28
ASSSFGGTYEQY
>-|TRBV20-1
SAFYREELF
>TRBD1|TRBV28
ASSSGTGGRDTEAF
>-|TRBV20-1
SARDTGEQF